Reported below is one T cell receptor (beta chain). The antigen is unknown. The template for TCR beta VDJ and CDR3 sequence profiling was genomic DNA. TCRdb redid the calling of the reads with MiXCR, one entry per CDR3 protein. The sample gives around 180,000 distinct CDR3 sequences, 55% to 70% of which show up once; around 42% is in the top ten. CDR3 size: 20 residues. V gave up 4 bases and J gave up 1 base; unmatched junction bases: 15. Germline-derived CDR1 and CDR2 are MNHEY and SVGEGT. The data were taken from a study of CD8+CD57+ T cells in acquired aplastic anemia. The wider study: Yields of DNA that came from sorted CD4+ and CD8+ cells averaged roughly 3.3 ug. Overall study findings and caveats: Patients were compared with controls for CD8+ Simpson's diversity, and no significant difference emerged. Twenty-nine shared CD8+ CDR3s appeared highly expressed within patients' immunodominant clones.

This receptor was obtained from a human donor with severe aplastic anemia or a healthy control (not recorded which). Sample: sorted CD4+, CD8+, or CD8+CD57+ T cells (not recorded which) from PBMCs. The rearrangement joins TRBV6-2 or TRBV6-3 to TRBJ2-1, with TRBD2 matching 11 bases. The CDR3 region has the DNA TGTGCCAGCAGTTTTAATGGACTAACTAGCGGGGGTCTTTCCTACAATGAGCAGTTCTTC. It is translated as CASSFNGLTSGGLSYNEQFF.